The clone carrying this TCR beta chain was observed at least ten times. Antigen specificity is unknown. The sample is drawn from a study of spatial heterogeneity in lung cancer. Across the whole study: More beta-chain than alpha-chain sequences were consistently detected. Study-wide points: Ubiquitous expanded tumor TCRs surfaced in blood more at resection than they did at follow-up.

The study tagged each TCR cDNA molecule with a unique molecular identifier. TCRdb itself ran the 5' RACE reads through MiXCR, one entry per CDR3 protein. The sample lists some 37,000 distinct CDR3 sequences; about 7.7% were seen once. As for time point: sample taken at primary tumor resection. Frozen PBMC, nontumor lung or tumor provided whole RNA, which was sequenced unsorted. Germline values: CDR1 MNHEY, CDR2 SMNVEV (reference sequence). The CDR3 runs to 13 residues. Trimming cost V 7 bases and J 7 bases, with 16 bases left between them. This rearrangement joins TRBV27 to TRBJ1-2, with D perhaps matching TRBD1 (5 bases). The sequences come from PBMCs, collected at surgery. The receptor was derived from a female donor with early-stage non-small cell lung cancer. The CDR3 sequence is CASKRGGTPGYTF. DNA for the CDR3: TGTGCCAGCAAAAGAGGAGGGACTCCTGGCTACACCTTC.